This T cell receptor beta chain was documented in a study of a mutant IDH1 vaccine in newly diagnosed glioma (dated by TCRdb to the early 2020s). About the full investigation: Patients were given eight vaccinations, in weeks 1, 3, 5, 7, 11, 15, 19 and 23, which matched visits V03 through V10. Vaccination started 4-6 weeks after radiotherapy alone, or was given together with temozolomide cycles in the groups whose treatment included chemotherapy. Of the roughly 31 treated patients, approximately 62% were male and around 40% were female, and the mean age was around 40 years. Before enrollment, most patients had been given radiochemotherapy with temozolomide as standard therapy, while the rest had received either radiotherapy alone or temozolomide alone. Peripheral blood was drawn at six visits: V03 (baseline), V05, V07, V10, V12 and V13. For exploratory analyses, 25 to 30 treated patients had longitudinal TCRB deep sequencing done wherever samples were available. Results and caveats for the whole study, not just this receptor: The authors stated that sample limitations prevented analyses of patient blood samples from being reproduced. Selection of PBMC samples for TCRB deep sequencing was based on availability. No apparent relationship was observed between pseudoprogression and alterations in the top peripheral T cell clonotypes detected by TCRB sequencing. Immune responses induced by the vaccine were seen in around 93% of patients across multiple MHC alleles.

Notes on this clone: The antigen it binds to is not known. No qualities accompany the bases; no much larger clone lies one base away.

In the paper's terms, the time point label means: week 23, last vaccination. A 20-mer mutant IDH1 peptide at 300 micrograms in Montanide made up each vaccine dose, which was injected subcutaneously together with topical imiquimod. Donors had newly diagnosed WHO grade 3 or 4 IDH1-mutant astrocytomas with loss of nuclear ATRX. The samples were drawn from NOA16, a multicentre, single-arm, open-label phase I trial in Germany that tested a mutant IDH1 peptide vaccine in humans for the first time. The DNeasy Blood and Tissue Kit was used to extract genomic DNA from EDTA blood for TCRB sequencing. Library preparation used the immunoSEQ multiplex PCR assay. Rearranged TCR beta chain sequences were amplified with the hsTCRB Kit following the manufacturer's protocol. TCRB libraries were sequenced on an Illumina MiSeq. Processing in the source paper ran as follows. The proprietary platform of the kit vendor was used for demultiplexing, trimming and gene mapping. This immuneACCESS table, as held by TCRdb, lists in-frame sequences with V and J called but not all clones. Of the missing ones, under half trace to an unresolved V gene in checked studies; the others have no known cause. The D gene and trimming were derived from the DNA, and the V and J assignments and clone size from that table. For this sample there are 35,000 to 50,000 clones; about 81% appear just once. Over 2% of the sample belongs to the ten largest clones.

Including the terminal cysteine and phenylalanine, the CDR3 comprises 17 residues. Here the CDR3 DNA is all that survives: 51 bases in frame from base 1. The sequence derives from a woman between 18 and 30 years old with glioma. Some clones in this sample may be carry-over from other donors' samples. The input for sequencing was PBMCs, taken from a glioma patient whose treatment included an IDH1 peptide vaccine. The chain links TRBV21-1 with TRBJ2-7; the table assigns TRBD1, which was not confirmed against the DNA. TRBV21-1 is assigned pseudogene status. The nucleotides are TGTGCCAGCAGCAAAATCGAGGAGGACAGGGGGGCCTACGAGCAGTACTTC. The resulting protein is CASSKIEEDRGAYEQYF.